Listed below are T cell receptor beta chains from one sample, sequenced in a study of CD8 T cells in ankylosing spondylitis. TCRdb called the 5' RACE reads again in MiXCR, with one record for every CDR3 protein. The sample consists of about 240,000 distinct CDR3 sequences, around 9.2% of them appearing once. Input material: blood, either unsorted or a sorted T cell fraction (not recorded which). The origin of the receptors is a male donor with ankylosing spondylitis or in good health (not recorded which). CDR3s include the opening cysteine and the closing phenylalanine or tryptophan. A D gene is named only where the DNA matches it firmly. Size tells how often a clone was seen (once, few, many) or the class of an expanded clone, and some rows leave it out.

J: TRBJ2-7; V: TRBV18; D: -; size: many; CDR3: CASSPPDYAYEQYF; DNA: TGTGCCAGCTCACCACCGGACTATGCCTACGAGCAGTACTTC
J: TRBJ2-7; V: TRBV12-3/TRBV12-4; D: -; size: -; CDR3: CASSLGGGAGDEQYF; DNA: TGTGCCAGCAGTTTGGGAGGGGGCGCCGGGGACGAGCAGTACTTC
J: TRBJ2-1; V: TRBV5-1; D: TRBD2; size: many; CDR3: CASKGLAGGANEQFF; DNA: TGCGCCAGCAAGGGGTTAGCGGGAGGAGCCAATGAGCAGTTCTTC
J: TRBJ1-1; V: TRBV6-5; D: -; size: many; CDR3: CASSYSRAGSTEAFF; DNA: TGTGCCAGCAGTTACTCGAGGGCAGGGAGCACTGAAGCTTTCTTT
J: TRBJ1-1; V: TRBV20-1; D: -; size: many; CDR3: CSAKTHRAEAFF; DNA: TGCAGTGCCAAAACCCACAGGGCTGAAGCTTTCTTT
J: TRBJ1-1; V: TRBV7-8; D: -; size: many; CDR3: CASSPADRAEAFF; DNA: TGTGCCAGCAGCCCCGCGGATAGGGCTGAAGCTTTCTTT
J: TRBJ2-1; V: TRBV12-3/TRBV12-4; D: -; size: many; CDR3: CASNGGSYNEQFF; DNA: TGTGCCAGCAATGGGGGCTCCTACAATGAGCAGTTCTTC
J: TRBJ1-1; V: TRBV5-1; D: -; size: many; CDR3: CASSSPGRLNTEAFF; DNA: TGCGCCAGCAGCTCACCGGGACGTTTGAACACTGAAGCTTTCTTT
J: TRBJ1-1; V: TRBV4-1; D: -; size: many; CDR3: CASSQERRNTEAFF; DNA: TGCGCCAGCAGCCAAGAGCGGCGGAACACTGAAGCTTTCTTT
J: TRBJ2-7; V: TRBV27; D: TRBD2; size: -; CDR3: CASSPSGRRSEQYF; DNA: TGTGCCAGCAGTCCTAGCGGGAGAAGGTCCGAGCAGTACTTC
J: TRBJ1-2; V: TRBV5-1; D: -; size: many; CDR3: CASSGLGGADGYTF; DNA: TGCGCCAGCAGCGGCCTCGGAGGGGCGGATGGCTACACCTTC
J: TRBJ2-7; V: TRBV5-4; D: TRBD2; size: many; CDR3: CASSSPLAGGHHEQYF; DNA: TGTGCCAGCAGCTCGCCACTAGCGGGAGGGCACCACGAGCAGTACTTC
J: TRBJ2-5; V: TRBV29-1; D: -; size: many; CDR3: CSVDLINLEETQYF; DNA: TGCAGCGTTGACCTCATAAACCTGGAGGAGACCCAGTACTTC
J: TRBJ1-1; V: TRBV20-1; D: -; size: many; CDR3: CSARGGRGETEAFF; DNA: TGCAGTGCTAGAGGGGGCAGGGGCGAGACTGAAGCTTTCTTT
J: TRBJ2-1; V: TRBV5-1; D: -; size: -; CDR3: CASSVWVGRSSYNEQFF; DNA: TGCGCCAGCAGCGTATGGGTGGGTCGGAGCTCCTACAATGAGCAGTTCTTC
J: TRBJ2-1; V: TRBV15; D: TRBD2; size: many; CDR3: CATSRDVLAGPNEQFF; DNA: TGTGCCACCAGCAGAGATGTACTAGCGGGCCCCAATGAGCAGTTCTTC
J: TRBJ2-3; V: TRBV20-1; D: TRBD2; size: many; CDR3: CSAHLAGGPIEYF; DNA: TGCAGTGCTCATCTAGCGGGGGGGCCGATTGAGTATTTT
J: TRBJ2-3; V: TRBV7-2; D: -; size: -; CDR3: CASSRTRVGTDTQYF; DNA: TGTGCCAGCAGTCGAACGAGGGTAGGAACAGATACGCAGTATTTT
J: TRBJ2-5; V: TRBV3-1; D: -; size: -; CDR3: CASSQAPAMGTQYF; DNA: TGTGCCAGCAGCCAAGCCCCTGCGATGGGGACCCAGTACTTC
J: TRBJ2-7; V: TRBV7-9; D: TRBD1; size: few; CDR3: CASSLAPTGYEQYF; DNA: TGTGCCAGCAGCTTAGCGCCGACAGGGTACGAGCAGTACTTC
J: TRBJ2-1; V: TRBV20-1; D: TRBD1; size: many; CDR3: CSARDRPSEQFF; DNA: TGCAGTGCTCGGGACAGACCTTCCGAGCAGTTCTTC
J: TRBJ2-7; V: TRBV20-1; D: TRBD1; size: many; CDR3: CSARVHGQGSYEQYF; DNA: TGCAGTGCTAGGGTCCACGGACAGGGCTCATACGAGCAGTACTTC
J: TRBJ2-7; V: TRBV20-1; D: -; size: few; CDR3: CSARLARGPGEQYF; DNA: TGCAGTGCTAGACTAGCGAGAGGGCCTGGAGAGCAGTACTTC
J: TRBJ2-7; V: TRBV18; D: -; size: few; CDR3: CASSPRGHSYEQYF; DNA: TGTGCCAGCTCACCACGAGGACACTCCTACGAGCAGTACTTC
J: TRBJ2-1; V: TRBV29-1; D: -; size: few; CDR3: CSVGEQFF; DNA: TGCAGCGTGGGGGAGCAGTTCTTC
J: TRBJ2-1; V: TRBV6-1; D: TRBD2; size: -; CDR3: CASSQRTSGSSYNEQFF; DNA: TGTGCCAGCAGTCAGAGGACTAGCGGGAGCTCCTACAATGAGCAGTTCTTC
J: TRBJ2-4; V: TRBV20-1; D: TRBD1; size: many; CDR3: CSAGDRASSRIQYF; DNA: TGCAGTGCGGGGGACAGGGCCTCAAGCCGCATTCAGTACTTC
J: TRBJ2-1; V: TRBV6-2/TRBV6-3; D: -; size: many; CDR3: CASSPAWSPGEQFF; DNA: TGTGCCAGCAGTCCCGCGTGGTCCCCGGGTGAGCAGTTCTTC
J: TRBJ2-5; V: TRBV27; D: -; size: many; CDR3: CASSLTQLQETQYF; DNA: TGTGCCAGCAGTTTAACACAGCTTCAAGAGACCCAGTACTTC
J: TRBJ1-4; V: TRBV28; D: -; size: many; CDR3: CASSFPGGTNEKLFF; DNA: TGTGCCAGCAGTTTCCCGGGCGGCACTAATGAAAAACTGTTTTTT
J: TRBJ2-1; V: TRBV4-3; D: -; size: many; CDR3: CASSQDRAGSYNEQFF; DNA: TGCGCCAGCAGCCAAGATCGGGCGGGAAGCTACAATGAGCAGTTCTTC
J: TRBJ2-5; V: TRBV20-1; D: TRBD2; size: few; CDR3: CSARSGGRAETQYF; DNA: TGCAGTGCTAGATCGGGCGGGAGGGCGGAGACCCAGTACTTC
J: TRBJ1-4; V: TRBV14; D: -; size: -; CDR3: CASSQVHGLGEKLFF; DNA: TGTGCCAGCAGCCAAGTACATGGGTTAGGGGAAAAACTGTTTTTT
J: TRBJ2-5; V: TRBV29-1; D: -; size: many; CDR3: CSVEYRDKQETQYF; DNA: TGCAGCGTTGAGTATAGGGATAAACAAGAGACCCAGTACTTC
J: TRBJ2-2; V: TRBV5-5; D: TRBD1; size: -; CDR3: CASSSSRDRGGGELFF; DNA: TGTGCCAGCAGCTCGTCCCGGGACAGGGGCGGTGGGGAGCTGTTTTTT
J: TRBJ2-7; V: TRBV7-2; D: -; size: few; CDR3: CASSLAEGYEQYF; DNA: TGTGCCAGCAGCTTAGCTGAGGGGTACGAGCAGTACTTC
J: TRBJ2-7; V: TRBV5-5; D: -; size: many; CDR3: CASSMAPGRTAYEQYF; DNA: TGTGCCAGCAGCATGGCCCCGGGACGGACAGCCTACGAGCAGTACTTC
J: TRBJ1-5; V: TRBV7-2; D: TRBD1; size: -; CDR3: CASSLMPGGGQPQHF; DNA: TGTGCCAGCAGCTTAATGCCAGGGGGCGGCCAGCCCCAGCATTTT
J: TRBJ2-1; V: TRBV12-3/TRBV12-4; D: -; size: few; CDR3: CASRQGGDNEQFF; DNA: TGTGCCAGCAGGCAGGGGGGGGACAATGAGCAGTTCTTC
J: TRBJ2-3; V: TRBV20-1; D: -; size: many; CDR3: CSAPLGGRTDTQYF; DNA: TGCAGTGCCCCTCTTGGCGGCCGCACAGATACGCAGTATTTT
J: TRBJ2-7; V: TRBV3-1; D: -; size: many; CDR3: CASSRRDSNYEQYF; DNA: TGTGCCAGCAGCCGCCGGGACTCCAACTACGAGCAGTACTTC
J: TRBJ1-1; V: TRBV6-5; D: -; size: many; CDR3: CASSYGKAGPNTEAFF; DNA: TGTGCCAGCAGTTACGGTAAGGCAGGGCCGAACACTGAAGCTTTCTTT
J: TRBJ2-3; V: TRBV12-3/TRBV12-4; D: -; size: few; CDR3: CASRDAGTVLGHTQYF; DNA: TGTGCCAGCAGGGACGCGGGGACAGTCCTCGGGCATACGCAGTATTTT
J: TRBJ2-7; V: TRBV5-1; D: -; size: -; CDR3: CASSAGPAYEQYF; DNA: TGCGCCAGCAGCGCCGGGCCCGCCTACGAGCAGTACTTC
J: TRBJ2-3; V: TRBV2; D: -; size: many; CDR3: CASSEALGGTDTQYF; DNA: TGTGCCAGCAGTGAAGCGCTTGGGGGCACAGATACGCAGTATTTT
J: TRBJ1-1; V: TRBV12-3/TRBV12-4; D: -; size: many; CDR3: CASSREYSTLIF; DNA: TGTGCCAGCAGTCGGGAATACTCCACGCTTATCTTT
J: TRBJ1-5; V: TRBV3-1; D: -; size: few; CDR3: CASSQDPGSGQPQHF; DNA: TGTGCCAGCAGCCAAGATCCGGGATCGGGGCAGCCCCAGCATTTT
J: TRBJ1-2; V: TRBV5-4; D: -; size: few; CDR3: CASSLARGEDTF; DNA: TGTGCCAGCAGCTTGGCCAGAGGGGAAGACACCTTC
J: TRBJ2-5; V: TRBV2; D: -; size: many; CDR3: CASNGETQYF; DNA: TGTGCCAGCAATGGGGAGACCCAGTACTTC
J: TRBJ2-7; V: TRBV12-3/TRBV12-4; D: -; size: many; CDR3: CASSFAHEQYF; DNA: TGTGCCAGCAGTTTTGCCCACGAGCAGTACTTC
J: TRBJ2-2; V: TRBV29-1; D: -; size: many; CDR3: CSVRGPIGELFF; DNA: TGCAGCGTTCGGGGGCCAATCGGGGAGCTGTTTTTT
J: TRBJ1-4; V: TRBV5-1; D: -; size: many; CDR3: CASSLGDPNEKLFF; DNA: TGCGCCAGCAGCTTGGGGGACCCTAATGAAAAACTGTTTTTT
J: TRBJ1-2; V: TRBV29-1; D: -; size: many; CDR3: CSVEWDGYTF; DNA: TGCAGCGTTGAATGGGATGGCTACACCTTC
J: TRBJ2-7; V: TRBV4-1; D: -; size: many; CDR3: CASSLRSRGGYEQYF; DNA: TGCGCCAGCAGCCTGAGGTCCAGGGGAGGCTACGAGCAGTACTTC